The 11 T cell receptor beta chains below all came from one sample that was sequenced in a study of blood T cells in healthy people across ages. PCR was performed a second time for roughly 7 to 12 cycles using a sample-barcoded 5' primer and a J-beta primer mix. A single record per CDR3 protein comes from TCRdb applying MiXCR to the 5' RACE reads. In the table there are approximately 1,000,000 distinct CDR3 sequences, around 43% of which are singletons. What was sequenced was blood. The receptors come from a woman aged 55-75 years in good health.

This chain links TRBV5-1 with TRBJ2-5; 7 positions agree with TRBD2. Germline CDR1 is SGHRS and CDR2 is YFSETQ. Unmatched junction bases numbered 4, after V lost 0 bases and J lost 11 bases. The CDR3 has 12 amino acids. As DNA, the CDR3 is TGCGCCAGCAGCTTGGTAGGGAGGGAGCAGTACTTC. Its translation is CASSLVGREQYF. Full variable domain (outside the CDR3, taken from reference TRBV5-1 and TRBJ2-5): KAGVTQTPRYLIKTRGQQVTLSCSPISGHRSVSWYQQTPGQGLQFLFEYFSETQRNKGNFPGRFSGRQFSNSRSEMNVSTLELGDSALYLCASSLVGREQYFGPGTRLLVL.

V usage is TRBV10-2 and J usage is TRBJ2-5; D is undetermined. The V end was cut by 2 bases, the J end by 1 base, with 5 bases between. CDR1 WSHSY and CDR2 SAAADI come from the germline V gene. There are 13 residues in the CDR3. The CDR3 DNA reads as TGCGCCAGCAGTGAGGATGCCCAAGAGACCCAGTACTTC. Its translation: CASSEDAQETQYF.

V gene TRBV29-1 combines with J gene TRBJ2-3; 8 positions agree with TRBD1. The J segment lost 6 bases and the V segment lost 6 bases, leaving 8 bases of the junction unmatched. The CDR3 loop spans 13 amino acids. Germline loops: CDR1 SQVTM, CDR2 ANQGSEA. The CDR3 loop is CSVPGQGMDTQYF. In DNA, the CDR3 is TGCAGCGTCCCAGGACAGGGAATGGATACGCAGTATTTT.

Written as DNA, the CDR3 is TGCAGCTTACGACAGGCCGTCGATACGCAGTATTTT. Translating gives CSLRQAVDTQYF. The chain recombines TRBV29-1 with TRBJ2-3, with D maybe TRBD1 (6 bases). Germline lookup yields CDR1 SQVTM and CDR2 ANQGSEA. Trimming pared 8 bases from V and 6 bases from J, leaving 15 bases between. The CDR3 is made up of 12 amino acids.

The genes are TRBV3-1 and TRBJ2-1; TRBD2 matches 11 bases. The CDR3 totals 15 residues. With V trimmed by 1 base and J by 5 bases, 1 base remained unmatched. CDR1 is LGHDT, CDR2 YNNKEL, per germline (reference sequence). CDR3 nucleotides: TGTGCCAGCAGCCAAGCTAGCGGGAGGAACAATGAGCAGTTCTTC. Its protein is CASSQASGRNNEQFF.

Turning to this clonotype: A read error may explain this, as a much larger clone is one base away. The gene calls are TRBV7-2 and TRBJ2-1, with D possibly being TRBD1 (5 bases). V lost 0 bases and J lost 6, with 12 bases in between. Germline CDR1 reads SGHTA; CDR2 reads FQGNSA. CDR3 size: 15 residues. CDR3 sequence (DNA): TGTGCCAGCAGCTTAGCCGCGACAGAGTTCAATGAGCAGTTCTTC. It codes for CASSLAATEFNEQFF.

The gene calls are TRBV18 and TRBJ2-1; TRBD1 matches 8 bases. With 1 base clipped from V and 7 bases from J, the junction kept 9 bases outside the gene matches. The germline gives CDR1 KGHSH, CDR2 LQKENI. This CDR3 comprises 16 residues. CDR3 DNA sequence: TGTGCCAGCTCACCACAGGGCAGGGGGCTCTGGAATGAGCAGTTCTTC. Protein: CASSPQGRGLWNEQFF.

Concerning this clonotype itself: Germline is not matched at one junction end, which may reflect a read error. The CDR3 loop reads CASSYGTSGSVDNKQFF. For the CDR3, the DNA is TGCGCCAGCAGCTATGGGACTAGCGGAAGTGTCGACAATAAGCAGTTCTTC. V usage is TRBV5-1 and J usage is TRBJ2-1; 11 bases fit TRBD2. The CDR3 extends over 17 amino acids. The germline CDR1 and CDR2 sequences are SGHRS and YFSETQ.

This clonotype has just a few counts. The V gene is TRBV27, the J gene TRBJ1-1; D is uncertain. There are 13 residues in the CDR3. CDR1 and CDR2 (germline): MNHEY, SMNVEV (reference sequence). Trimming removed 5 bases from V and 7 bases from J, with 14 bases in between. CDR3 nucleotide sequence: TGTGCCAGCAGTAACCAAGGCCCCCGTGAAGCTTTCTTT. Its translation is CASSNQGPREAFF.

This clonotype showed up just a few times. The chain couples TRBV20-1 to TRBJ2-1; TRBD2 is a possible D gene (5 bases). This CDR3 is 11 amino acids long. Germline V gene sequence: CDR1 DFQATT, CDR2 SNEGSKA (reference sequence). The V end was cut by 1 base, the J end by 7 bases, with 5 bases between. The CDR3 DNA follows: TGCAGTGCTAGAGCGGGGAATGAGCAGTTCTTC. Residues: CSARAGNEQFF.

This clonotype was observed a few times. This chain links TRBV4-1 with TRBJ1-2; 7 bases line up with TRBD1. The length of the CDR3 is 16 residues. The germline gives CDR1 MGHRA, CDR2 YSYEKL. J lost 4 bases, V lost 1 base, and 9 bases had no gene match. The CDR3 spells CASSQAGYRGSYGYTF. The CDR3 nucleotides are TGCGCCAGCAGCCAAGCCGGCTACAGGGGTAGCTATGGCTACACCTTC.